This TCR beta chain was obtained from a study of persistence of HIV-infected CD4 T cells. Background on the study: Two participants gave one leukapheresis sample; others gave up to about 200 mL blood repeatedly.

Sequencing used immunoSEQ version 4 in survey mode. Sequencing used immunoSEQ multiplex PCR; TCRdb keeps in-frame clones, though not all of them. The sample lists more than 25,000 clones; 78% were seen once. A note on this clone: Its antigen remains unknown. This sample also contains other DNA sequences that code for the same CDR3.

The stimulus was lysate of CMV-infected fibroblasts, roughly 9.2 ug/mL. Sorted nonresponding memory CD4+ T cells were CD40L-negative, CD69-negative, CD45RO-high. Germline CDR1 reads GTSNPN; CDR2 reads SVGIG (reference sequence). The CDR3 runs 13 residues. V gave up 3 bases and J gave up 7 bases, with 10 bases separating them. The origin of this receptor is an adult woman with HIV who was CMV-seropositive. The V gene is TRBV30, the J gene TRBJ1-6; the D is unclear. The specimen was CD4+ T cells sorted from PBMCs after roughly 20-hour stimulation, collected from a patient who received antiretroviral therapy. The CDR3 DNA is TGTGCCTGGAGGGATCCGGGCAATTCACCCCTCCACTTT. Protein sequence: CAWRDPGNSPLHF. The variable domain in full, completed from reference TRBV30 and TRBJ1-6, reads SQTIHQWPATLVQPVGSPLSLECTVEGTSNPNLYWYRQAAGRGLQLLFYSVGIGQISSEVPQNLSASRPQDRQFILSSKKLLLSDSGFYLCAWRDPGNSPLHFGNGTRLTVT.